This T cell receptor (beta chain) was found in a study of shared clonotypes between healthy human individuals. On the study more broadly: Three CD4 naive, three CD4 memory, two CD8 naive and one CD8 memory plate were used per donor.

This clone was found many times. The germline V gene encodes CDR1 SNHLY and CDR2 FYNNEI. This CDR3 has 17 amino acids. V gave up 6 bases and J gave up 6 bases; unmatched junction bases: 16. Sorted-subset replicate PCRs used around 200 ng of genomic DNA. This amount corresponded to 25,000 to 30,000 T cell genomes. TCRdb keeps only in-frame clones here, not all; method: immunoSEQ multiplex PCR. The sample holds about 2 million clones, roughly 94% seen once. V is TRBV2 and J is TRBJ2-2; 7 positions match TRBD2. The clonotype comes from a young man in good health. What was sequenced was naive CD4+ T cells sorted from blood. Sample subset: CD45RA+ positively selected. The CDR3, as DNA: TGTGCCAGCAGCACCAATAGCGGGTCGATCGGGGCCGGGGAGCTGTTTTTT. Translating gives CASSTNSGSIGAGELFF.